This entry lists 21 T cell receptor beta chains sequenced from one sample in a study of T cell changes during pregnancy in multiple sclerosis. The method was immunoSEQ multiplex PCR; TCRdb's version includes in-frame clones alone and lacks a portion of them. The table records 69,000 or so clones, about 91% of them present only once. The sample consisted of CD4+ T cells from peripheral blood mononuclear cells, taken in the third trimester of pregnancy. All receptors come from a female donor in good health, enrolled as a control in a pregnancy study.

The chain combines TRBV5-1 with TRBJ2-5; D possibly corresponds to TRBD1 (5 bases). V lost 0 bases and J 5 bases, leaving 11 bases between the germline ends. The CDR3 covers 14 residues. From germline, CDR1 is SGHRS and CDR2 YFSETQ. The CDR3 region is CASSLAGAGETQYF. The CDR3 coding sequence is TGCGCCAGCAGCTTGGCTGGGGCCGGGGAGACCCAGTACTTC.

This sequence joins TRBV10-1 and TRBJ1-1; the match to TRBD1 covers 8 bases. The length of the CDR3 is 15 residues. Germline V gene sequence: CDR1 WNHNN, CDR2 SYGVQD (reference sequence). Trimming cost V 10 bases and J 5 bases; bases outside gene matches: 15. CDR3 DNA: TGCGCCATGATGACAGGGGACGGCCCTAGGACTGAAGCTTTCTTT. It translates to CAMMTGDGPRTEAFF.

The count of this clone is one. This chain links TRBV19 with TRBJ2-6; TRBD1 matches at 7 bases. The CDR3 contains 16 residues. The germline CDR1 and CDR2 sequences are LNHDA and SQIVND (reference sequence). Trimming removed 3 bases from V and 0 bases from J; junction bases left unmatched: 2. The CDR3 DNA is TGTGCCAGTAGTATCTGGACAGGCTCTGGGGCCAACGTCCTGACTTTC. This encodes CASSIWTGSGANVLTF.

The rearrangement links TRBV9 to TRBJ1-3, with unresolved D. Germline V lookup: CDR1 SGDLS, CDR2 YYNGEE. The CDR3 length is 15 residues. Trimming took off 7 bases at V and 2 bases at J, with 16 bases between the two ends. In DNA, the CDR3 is TGTGCCAGCTCCGCGGATAGTTCGCCTGGAAACACCATATATTTT. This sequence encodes CASSADSSPGNTIYF.

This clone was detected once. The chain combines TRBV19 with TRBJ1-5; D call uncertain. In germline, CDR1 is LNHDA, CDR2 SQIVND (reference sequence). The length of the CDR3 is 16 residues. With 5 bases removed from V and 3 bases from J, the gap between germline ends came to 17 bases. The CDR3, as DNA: TGTGCCAGTAGTCGAACCCGCAACAGTGCCAATCAGCCCCAGCATTTT. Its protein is CASSRTRNSANQPQHF.

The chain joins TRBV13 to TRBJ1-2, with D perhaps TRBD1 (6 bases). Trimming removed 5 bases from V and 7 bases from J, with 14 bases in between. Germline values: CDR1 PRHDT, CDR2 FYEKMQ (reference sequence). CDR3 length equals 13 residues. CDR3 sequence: CASSGTPALGYTF. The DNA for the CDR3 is TGTGCCAGCAGCGGGACACCAGCGCTTGGCTACACCTTC.

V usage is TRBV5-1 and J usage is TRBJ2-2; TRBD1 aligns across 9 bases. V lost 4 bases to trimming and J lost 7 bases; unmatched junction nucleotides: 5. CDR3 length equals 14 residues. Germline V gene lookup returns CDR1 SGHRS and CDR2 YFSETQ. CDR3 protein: CASSAGTGRGELFF. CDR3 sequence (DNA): TGCGCCAGCAGCGCCGGGACAGGGCGCGGGGAGCTGTTTTTT.

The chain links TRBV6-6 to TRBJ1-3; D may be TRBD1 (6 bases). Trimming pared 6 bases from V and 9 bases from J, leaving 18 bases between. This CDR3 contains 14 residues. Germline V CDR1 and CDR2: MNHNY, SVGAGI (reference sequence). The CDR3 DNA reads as TGTGCCAGCAGACCGGACAGAATTGAGGGCACCATATATTTT. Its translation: CASRPDRIEGTIYF.

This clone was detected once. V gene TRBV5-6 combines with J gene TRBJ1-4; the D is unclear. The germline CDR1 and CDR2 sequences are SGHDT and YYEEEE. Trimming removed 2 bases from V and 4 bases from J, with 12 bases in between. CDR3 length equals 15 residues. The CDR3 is CASSFLGGYNEKLFF. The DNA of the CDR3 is TGTGCCAGCAGCTTTTTGGGAGGGTATAATGAAAAACTGTTTTTT.

The CDR3 sequence: CASSLAGSSTDTQYF. CDR3 sequence (DNA): TGTGCCAGCAGCTTAGCGGGTAGCAGCACAGATACGCAGTATTTT. J is TRBJ2-3 and V is TRBV5-4; possibly TRBD2 for D (6 bases). V was trimmed by 2 bases and J by 0 bases, leaving 10 bases between them. The V gene's germline CDR1 is SGHNT and CDR2 YYREEE (reference sequence). This CDR3 is built from 15 residues.

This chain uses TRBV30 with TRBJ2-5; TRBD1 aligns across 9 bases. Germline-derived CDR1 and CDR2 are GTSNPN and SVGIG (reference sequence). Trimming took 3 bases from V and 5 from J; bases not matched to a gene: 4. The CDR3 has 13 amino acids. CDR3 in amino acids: CAWSTGGAETQYF. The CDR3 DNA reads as TGTGCCTGGAGCACAGGGGGCGCGGAGACCCAGTACTTC.

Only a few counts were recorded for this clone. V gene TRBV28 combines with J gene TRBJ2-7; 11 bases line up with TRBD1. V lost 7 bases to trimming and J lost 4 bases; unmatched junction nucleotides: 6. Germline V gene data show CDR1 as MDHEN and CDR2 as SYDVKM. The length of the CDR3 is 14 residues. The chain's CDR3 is CASTSGQGAYEQYF. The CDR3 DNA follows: TGTGCCAGCACCTCTGGACAGGGGGCTTACGAGCAGTACTTC.

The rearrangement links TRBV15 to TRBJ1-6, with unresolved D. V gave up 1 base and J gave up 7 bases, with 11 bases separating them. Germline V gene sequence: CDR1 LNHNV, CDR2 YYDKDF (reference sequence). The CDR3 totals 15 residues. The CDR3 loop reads CATSRGGSENSPLHF. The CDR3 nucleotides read TGTGCCACCAGCAGAGGAGGGTCGGAGAATTCACCCCTCCACTTT. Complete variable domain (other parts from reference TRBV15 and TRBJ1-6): DAMVIQNPRYQVTQFGKPVTLSCSQTLNHNVMYWYQQKSSQAPKLLFHYYDKDFNNEADTPDNFQSRRPNTSFCFLDIRSPGLGDTAMYLCATSRGGSENSPLHFGNGTRLTVT.

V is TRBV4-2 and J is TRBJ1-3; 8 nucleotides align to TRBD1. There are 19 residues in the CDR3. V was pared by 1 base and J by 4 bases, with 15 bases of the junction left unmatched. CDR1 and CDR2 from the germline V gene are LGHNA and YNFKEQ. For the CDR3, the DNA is TGTGCCAGCAGCCAAGGGGCCCCGGGGCAGGGGGCGGGAGGAAACACCATATATTTT. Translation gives CASSQGAPGQGAGGNTIYF.

The CDR3 sequence is CASSLAAGNNSPLHF. The CDR3 nucleotides are TGTGCCAGCAGCTTAGCGGCAGGGAACAATTCACCCCTCCACTTT. The rearrangement uses TRBV7-8 and TRBJ1-6; maybe TRBD1 (5 bases). The CDR3 is made up of 15 amino acids. V shed 0 bases and J shed 7 bases, with 10 bases lying between them. Germline V CDR1 and CDR2: SGHVS, FQNEAQ.

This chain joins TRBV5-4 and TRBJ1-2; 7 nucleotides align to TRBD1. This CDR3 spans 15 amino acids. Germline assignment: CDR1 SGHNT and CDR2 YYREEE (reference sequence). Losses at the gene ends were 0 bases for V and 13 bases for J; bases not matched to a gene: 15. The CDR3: CASSLGSGAGGSLTF. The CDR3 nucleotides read TGTGCCAGCAGCTTGGGGTCGGGCGCAGGGGGGAGTCTCACCTTC. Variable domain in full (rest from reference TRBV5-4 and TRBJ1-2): ETGVTQSPTHLIKTRGQQVTLRCSSQSGHNTVSWYQQALGQGPQFIFQYYREEENGRGNFPPRFSGLQFPNYSSELNVNALELDDSALYLCASSLGSGAGGSLTFGSGTRLTVV.

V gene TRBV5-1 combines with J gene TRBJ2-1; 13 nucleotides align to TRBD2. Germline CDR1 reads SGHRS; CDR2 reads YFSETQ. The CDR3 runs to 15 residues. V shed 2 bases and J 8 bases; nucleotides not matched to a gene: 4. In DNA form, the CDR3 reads TGCGCCAGCAGCTTAGCGACTAGCGGGGGGCATGAGCAGTTCTTC. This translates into CASSLATSGGHEQFF.

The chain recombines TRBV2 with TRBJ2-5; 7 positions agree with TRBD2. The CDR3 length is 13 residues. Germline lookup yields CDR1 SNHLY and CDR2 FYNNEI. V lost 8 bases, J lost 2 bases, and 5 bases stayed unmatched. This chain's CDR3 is CASGGVVQETQYF. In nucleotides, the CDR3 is TGTGCCAGCGGGGGGGTCGTACAAGAGACCCAGTACTTC.

CDR3 loop: CASSYRAGVYNSPLHF. CDR3 coding DNA: TGTGCCAGCAGTTACCGGGCAGGGGTGTATAATTCACCCCTCCACTTT. J is TRBJ1-6 and V is TRBV6-5, with TRBD1 as a possible D gene (6 bases). From germline, CDR1 is MNHEY and CDR2 SVGAGI. V gave up 2 bases and J gave up 4 bases, with 12 bases separating them. The CDR3 totals 16 residues.

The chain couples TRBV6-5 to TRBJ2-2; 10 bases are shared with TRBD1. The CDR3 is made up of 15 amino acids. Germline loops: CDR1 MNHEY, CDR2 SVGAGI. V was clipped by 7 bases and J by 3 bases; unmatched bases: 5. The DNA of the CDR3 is TGTGCCAGCAAAGGCGGGACAGGGGACACCGGGGAGCTGTTTTTT. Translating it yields CASKGGTGDTGELFF.

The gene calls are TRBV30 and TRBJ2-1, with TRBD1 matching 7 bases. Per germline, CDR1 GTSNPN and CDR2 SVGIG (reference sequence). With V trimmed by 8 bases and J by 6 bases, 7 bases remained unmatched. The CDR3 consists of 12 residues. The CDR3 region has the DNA TGTGCCCAAGGACAGGCCCCCAATGAGCAGTTCTTC. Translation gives CAQGQAPNEQFF.